This is a list of T cell receptor beta chains from one sample in a study of tumor-infiltrating lymphocytes in localized non-small cell lung cancer. Assay: immunoSEQ multiplex PCR; the TCRdb copy retains only in-frame clones and omits some. The sample shows 25,000 to 35,000 clones, 80% to 90% of them seen only once. Sequencing was carried out using lung tumor tissue. These receptors were obtained from a human donor with non-small cell lung cancer. CDR3s include the opening cysteine and the closing phenylalanine or tryptophan. Fields, in order: clone size, CDR3 length, V gene, J gene, D gene, CDR3 protein, CDR3 DNA. The D gene is left open where the match is weak. The size field is filled for only some rows; it gives once, few, many or a size class.

few,14,TRBV7-6,TRBJ2-3,TRBD2,CASRRAGGEDTQYF,TGTGCCAGCAGAAGAGCGGGGGGGGAAGATACGCAGTATTTT
once,15,TRBV7-2,TRBJ2-1,TRBD2,CASRPAGSYGSEQFF,TGTGCCAGCAGGCCAGCGGGGAGCTACGGGTCTGAGCAGTTCTTC
once,16,TRBV5-8,TRBJ2-4,NA,CASSSGLPLAKNIQYF,TGTGCCAGCAGCTCCGGACTTCCGCTAGCCAAAAACATTCAGTACTTC
NA,16,TRBV30,TRBJ1-6,TRBD1,CAWSVPSGQGRSPLHF,TGTGCCTGGAGTGTTCCCTCGGGACAGGGACGTTCACCCCTCCACTTT
NA,15,TRBV19,TRBJ2-6,NA,CASKPGTSGANVLTF,TGTGCCAGTAAACCTGGTACTTCTGGGGCCAACGTCCTGACTTTC
once,15,TRBV7-9,TRBJ2-7,NA,CASSLARGRFNEQYF,TGTGCCAGCAGCTTAGCCCGGGGGCGGTTTAACGAGCAGTACTTC
NA,14,TRBV5-1,TRBJ2-5,NA,CASSLPPDQETQYF,TGCGCCAGCAGCTTGCCACCGGACCAAGAGACCCAGTACTTC
NA,14,TRBV5-1,TRBJ2-7,TRBD2,CASSNLAGDYEQYF,TGCGCCAGCAGCAATCTAGCGGGAGACTACGAGCAGTACTTC
NA,14,TRBV21-1,TRBJ2-7,NA,CASPGGNQGHEQYF,TGTGCCAGCCCTGGGGGCAATCAGGGCCACGAGCAGTACTTC
NA,13,TRBV30,TRBJ1-6,NA,CAHRTYHNSPLHF,TGTGCCCATCGGACGTACCATAATTCACCCCTCCACTTT
NA,12,TRBV5-8,TRBJ2-5,TRBD1,CASSGQGGTQYF,TGTGCCAGTAGCGGACAGGGAGGGACCCAGTACTTC
NA,14,TRBV4-1,TRBJ2-7,TRBD1,CASSQPGQAYEQYF,TGCGCCAGCAGCCAACCGGGACAGGCCTACGAGCAGTACTTC
NA,16,TRBV4-2,TRBJ2-1,TRBD2,CASSQASGGGAYEQFF,TGTGCCAGCAGCCAAGCGTCTGGCGGGGGGGCCTATGAGCAGTTCTTC
few,17,TRBV4-2,TRBJ2-1,NA,CASSQEAGGASYNEQFF,TGTGCCAGCAGCCAAGAAGCAGGGGGGGCGTCCTACAATGAGCAGTTCTTC
NA,17,TRBV19,TRBJ2-1,TRBD2,CASSISPLGGGDNEQFF,TGTGCCAGTAGTATTTCCCCACTGGGCGGGGGGGACAATGAGCAGTTCTTC
NA,14,TRBV5-4,TRBJ2-7,NA,CASSSDLGFYEQYF,TGTGCCAGCAGCTCTGACCTGGGGTTCTACGAGCAGTACTTC
few,15,TRBV6-1,TRBJ1-5,NA,CASSESQGWNQPQHF,TGTGCCAGCAGTGAAAGTCAGGGATGGAATCAGCCCCAGCATTTT
NA,16,TRBV6-1,TRBJ2-3,TRBD2,CASSAYGGTRTDTQYF,TGTGCCAGCAGTGCATACGGGGGGACCCGCACAGATACGCAGTATTTT
once,12,TRBV6-5,TRBJ1-5,NA,CASSFQGQPQHF,TGTGCCAGCAGTTTTCAGGGACAGCCCCAGCATTTT
NA,15,TRBV14,TRBJ2-7,NA,CASSFSGPPTYEQYF,TGTGCCAGCAGCTTTTCAGGTCCTCCCACCTACGAGCAGTACTTC
NA,13,TRBV6-1,TRBJ2-5,TRBD2,CARTKGGSGTQYF,TGTGCCAGAACCAAGGGAGGGTCCGGGACCCAGTACTTC
few,13,TRBV29-1,TRBJ1-2,NA,CSVPTTGRLGYTF,TGCAGCGTTCCAACTACAGGGCGTCTCGGCTACACCTTC
NA,14,TRBV5-1,TRBJ2-2,NA,CASSLGPRTGELFF,TGCGCCAGCAGCTTGGGCCCTAGAACCGGGGAGCTGTTTTTT
NA,15,TRBV5-6,TRBJ1-1,NA,CASSLVGPQRGEAFF,TGTGCCAGCAGCTTGGTTGGACCACAGAGGGGTGAAGCTTTCTTT
NA,15,TRBV27,TRBJ1-5,TRBD1,CASRKEQGSNQPQHF,TGTGCCAGCAGGAAGGAACAGGGGAGCAATCAGCCCCAGCATTTT
NA,15,TRBV7-2,TRBJ1-3,TRBD1,CASGTGPSSGNTIYF,TGTGCCAGCGGGACAGGGCCCTCCTCTGGAAACACCATATATTTT
NA,13,TRBV2,TRBJ1-5,NA,CASRGRQDQPQHF,TGTGCCAGCAGGGGCAGACAGGATCAGCCCCAGCATTTT
NA,12,TRBV10-3,TRBJ1-1,TRBD1,CAISGTGDKDFF,TGTGCCATCAGTGGGACAGGGGACAAGGATTTCTTT
NA,13,TRBV5-6,TRBJ1-2,NA,CASSLAGGDGYTF,TGTGCCAGCAGCTTGGCTGGGGGCGATGGCTACACCTTC
NA,14,TRBV30,TRBJ1-3,NA,CAWRKTAGGETIYF,TGTGCCTGGAGGAAGACCGCGGGGGGAGAGACCATATATTTT
NA,14,TRBV6-5,TRBJ2-1,NA,CASRGPGNYNEQFF,TGTGCCAGCCGGGGACCGGGGAATTACAATGAGCAGTTCTTC
NA,13,TRBV29-1,TRBJ2-1,NA,CSVDGAGANEQFF,TGCAGCGTTGACGGGGCGGGGGCCAATGAGCAGTTCTTC
NA,15,TRBV7-9,TRBJ2-3,NA,CASSLAAGITDTQYF,TGTGCCAGCAGCTTAGCGGCGGGGATCACAGATACGCAGTATTTT
few,12,TRBV2,TRBJ1-2,NA,CASSRQSYGYTF,TGTGCCAGCAGTCGACAGTCCTATGGCTACACCTTC
NA,13,TRBV29-1,TRBJ2-2,NA,CSVGSSTSGELFF,TGCAGCGTTGGTTCTAGCACTTCCGGGGAGCTGTTTTTT
NA,14,TRBV9,TRBJ2-7,NA,CASSVAPGTYEQYF,TGTGCCAGCAGCGTAGCGCCGGGAACCTACGAGCAGTACTTC
NA,14,TRBV2,TRBJ2-7,TRBD1,CASSDDRGSYEQYF,TGTGCCAGCAGTGACGACAGGGGATCCTACGAGCAGTACTTC
NA,16,TRBV5-6,TRBJ1-1,NA,CASSLGDPHSGAEAFF,TGTGCCAGCAGCTTGGGGGACCCCCACTCTGGTGCTGAAGCTTTCTTT
NA,15,TRBV4-2,TRBJ1-3,TRBD1,CASSPDRGVGNTIYF,TGTGCCAGCAGCCCCGACAGGGGCGTAGGTAACACCATATATTTT
NA,16,TRBV10-3,TRBJ1-2,NA,CAIRPSAGRSEYGYTF,TGTGCCATCAGGCCGTCAGCAGGGAGGTCCGAGTATGGCTACACCTTC
NA,13,TRBV11-3,TRBJ1-1,NA,CASSLGPNTEAFF,TGTGCCAGCAGCTTAGGACCTAACACTGAAGCTTTCTTT
NA,18,TRBV5-5,TRBJ1-6,TRBD1,CASSLVGGQTPNNSPLHF,TGTGCCAGCAGCTTGGTAGGGGGACAGACACCGAATAATTCACCCCTCCACTTT